The 30 T cell receptor beta chains listed next were all sequenced from one sample in a study of T cells and Merkel cell carcinoma outcomes. TCRdb's table, derived via immunoSEQ multiplex PCR, lists solely in-frame clones and lacks some. Of about 490 clones detected, 88% appear once; the ten largest clones hold roughly 10%. Source material: tumor tissue from Merkel cell carcinoma. The receptors come from a human donor with Merkel cell carcinoma.

This clone was seen just once. V and J are TRBV30 and TRBJ1-1; 7 nucleotides line up with TRBD1. Germline V gives CDR1 GTSNPN, CDR2 SVGIG (reference sequence). The CDR3 totals 14 residues. V lost 2 bases to trimming and J lost 3 bases; unmatched junction nucleotides: 6. This CDR3 reads CAWSFSGGYTEAFF. The CDR3 DNA sequence: TGTGCCTGGAGTTTCTCAGGGGGATACACTGAAGCTTTCTTT.

The genes are TRBV2 and TRBJ2-4; TRBD1 or TRBD2 may be the D gene (5 bases each). Germline CDR1 is SNHLY and CDR2 is FYNNEI. Trimming took off 7 bases at V and 2 bases at J, with 18 bases between the two ends. There are 16 residues in the CDR3. CDR3 protein: CASNVTPGRTKNIQYF. In DNA, the CDR3 is TGTGCCAGCAACGTAACGCCGGGACGAACCAAAAACATTCAGTACTTC. The complete variable domain, with remaining parts taken from reference TRBV2 and TRBJ2-4, reads EPEVTQTPSHQVTQMGQEVILRCVPISNHLYFYWYRQILGQKVEFLVSFYNNEISEKSEIFDDQFSVERPDGSNFTLKIRSTKLEDSAMYFCASNVTPGRTKNIQYFGAGTRLSVL.

The chain employs TRBV30 and TRBJ2-3; D may be TRBD2 (5 bases). This CDR3 spans 14 amino acids. V lost 3 bases to trimming and J lost 0 bases, with 10 bases between them. CDR1 and CDR2 (germline): GTSNPN, SVGIG (reference sequence). The CDR3 DNA reads as TGTGCCTGGAGGAGCGGCGCTAGCACAGATACGCAGTATTTT. It codes for CAWRSGASTDTQYF.

The chain carries TRBV7-2 and TRBJ2-3; TRBD2 is a possible D gene (6 bases). V gave up 1 base and J gave up 6 bases, with 17 bases separating them. The CDR3 is made up of 16 amino acids. From germline, CDR1 is SGHTA and CDR2 FQGNSA. CDR3 sequence (DNA): TGTGCCAGCAGCTTAGTCGGACTATCTACCGGTGATACGCAGTATTTT. Encoded protein: CASSLVGLSTGDTQYF.

The chain couples TRBV29-1 to TRBJ2-3, with 9 bases that match TRBD2. Germline values: CDR1 SQVTM, CDR2 ANQGSEA. The CDR3 length is 16 residues. With V trimmed by 7 bases and J by 5 bases, 16 bases remained unmatched. In DNA form, the CDR3 reads TGCAGCGGGGACGGTGCGGGGGGGGCCGGCATAGATACGCAGTATTTT. Its protein is CSGDGAGGAGIDTQYF.

The CDR3 here is CASSLPGDYYGYTF. DNA for the CDR3: TGTGCCAGCAGCTTACCCGGGGACTACTATGGCTACACCTTC. V usage is TRBV11-3 and J usage is TRBJ1-2; the D gene is possibly TRBD1 (5 bases). Germline assignment: CDR1 SGHNT and CDR2 YENEEA. There are 14 residues in the CDR3. V was trimmed by 2 bases and J by 3 bases, leaving 10 bases between them.

The rearrangement uses TRBV4-3 and TRBJ2-1, with D possibly being TRBD1 or TRBD2 (5 bases each). The CDR3 has 16 amino acids. CDR1 and CDR2 from the germline V gene are LGHNA and YSLEER. V gave up 8 bases and J gave up 2 bases, with 19 bases separating them. The CDR3, as DNA: TGCGCCAGCCAAGCAAGGGGCAGGGACCCCTACAATGAGCAGTTCTTC. Its translation is CASQARGRDPYNEQFF.

This chain uses TRBV7-9 with TRBJ2-1, with unresolved D. Looked up from germline, CDR1 is SEHNR and CDR2 is FQNEAQ (reference sequence). With 1 base removed from V and 8 bases from J, the gap between germline ends came to 18 bases. The CDR3 has 16 residues. This CDR3 is CASSLVKASALDEQFF. CDR3 coding DNA: TGTGCCAGCAGCTTAGTGAAGGCCTCGGCGTTAGATGAGCAGTTCTTC.

V is TRBV29-1 and J is TRBJ1-1, with 7 bases identical to TRBD1. Germline trimming cut 6 bases from V and 8 bases from J; bases unmatched to any gene: 12. The CDR3 spans 13 residues. CDR1 is SQVTM and CDR2 is ANQGSEA in the germline V gene. The CDR3 DNA reads TGCAGCGTCGTAGGACAGGCGACTATGGAAGCTTTCTTT. Translating it yields CSVVGQATMEAFF.

This chain joins TRBV14 and TRBJ2-7; no clear D. Germline lookup yields CDR1 SGHDN and CDR2 FVKESK. The CDR3 is 13 amino acids. V lost 4 bases and J lost 5, with 12 bases in between. In nucleotides, the CDR3 is TGTGCCAGCAGCCTTACGGAGATGGACGAGCAGTACTTC. Its protein is CASSLTEMDEQYF.

The chain carries TRBV2 and TRBJ2-1; D is perhaps TRBD1 (5 bases). Trimming removed 4 bases at V and 9 bases at J, with 16 bases between. The germline CDR1 and CDR2 sequences are SNHLY and FYNNEI. The CDR3 loop spans 14 amino acids. CDR3 amino acids: CASSADTLSREQFF. CDR3 DNA sequence: TGTGCCAGCAGTGCGGACACCCTGTCGCGTGAGCAGTTCTTC.

This clone occurred a few times. The V gene is TRBV27, the J gene TRBJ1-2; D unresolved. CDR3 length: 11 residues. The germline V gene encodes CDR1 MNHEY and CDR2 SMNVEV (reference sequence). Trimming cost V 8 bases and J 5 bases, with 9 bases left between them. CDR3 bases: TGTGCCAGCCATTCGGGGTATGGCTACACCTTC. Its protein is CASHSGYGYTF.

The chain links TRBV19 to TRBJ2-1; 11 nucleotides agree with TRBD2. Germline V CDR1 and CDR2: LNHDA, SQIVND (reference sequence). The V gene end was trimmed by 4 bases and the J gene end by 2 bases; junction bases not matched to a gene: 10. The CDR3 has 18 residues. The CDR3 spells CASSRLAGGFFPYNEQFF. The CDR3, as DNA: TGTGCCAGTAGTAGGCTAGCGGGGGGATTCTTTCCCTACAATGAGCAGTTCTTC.

This clone was detected once. This sequence joins TRBV6-1 and TRBJ1-5; weak D call: TRBD1 (6 bases). The CDR3 is 12 amino acids. Deletions cut 5 bases from V and 7 bases from J, with 9 bases between. Germline lookup yields CDR1 MNHNS and CDR2 SASEGT. The CDR3, as DNA: TGTGCCAGCAGTTTTCAGGGGCAGCCCCAGCATTTT. It codes for CASSFQGQPQHF.

The rearrangement joins TRBV5-1 to TRBJ2-7; TRBD2 agrees at 9 bases. CDR1 and CDR2 (germline): SGHRS, YFSETQ. This CDR3 contains 17 residues. V lost 4 bases and J lost 2; bases outside the gene matches: 13. CDR3 nucleotides: TGCGCCAGCAGCCTATTTGTAGCGGGAGAAATCGCCTACGAGCAGTACTTC. Protein sequence: CASSLFVAGEIAYEQYF.

This clone was seen once. V usage is TRBV19 and J usage is TRBJ1-2, with TRBD1 identical over 8 bases. J was trimmed by 7 bases and V by 3 bases; bases with no gene match: 7. CDR3 length: 14 amino acids. The germline V gene encodes CDR1 LNHDA and CDR2 SQIVND (reference sequence). For the CDR3, the DNA is TGTGCCAGTAGTATCTCAGGGGGCGCCAGTGGCTACACCTTC. Protein sequence: CASSISGGASGYTF. The whole variable domain, filled in from reference TRBV19 and TRBJ1-2, reads DGGITQSPKYLFRKEGQNVTLSCEQNLNHDAMYWYRQDPGQGLRLIYYSQIVNDFQKGDIAEGYSVSREKKESFPLTVTSAQKNPTAFYLCASSISGGASGYTFGSGTRLTVV.

The gene calls are TRBV7-3 and TRBJ2-1; D not certain. The V gene lost 4 bases and the J gene lost 9 bases, with 13 bases spanning the gap. CDR1 and CDR2 from the germline V gene are SGHTA and FQGTGA. This CDR3 has 13 residues. The CDR3 reads CASSSNEWGEQFF. The CDR3 DNA follows: TGTGCCAGCAGCTCAAACGAATGGGGTGAGCAGTTCTTC.

This chain connects TRBV6-4 to TRBJ2-5; TRBD2 might be the D (6 bases). The CDR3 sequence is 14 residues long. Trimming stripped 0 bases from V and 2 bases from J, with 7 bases between. Germline loops: CDR1 MRHNA, CDR2 SNTAGT. The CDR3 loop reads CASSDSGGQETQYF. The CDR3, as DNA: TGTGCCAGCAGTGACTCGGGAGGTCAAGAGACCCAGTACTTC.

The chain combines TRBV19 with TRBJ1-1, with D hard to call. V lost 7 bases and J lost 1, with 7 bases in between. The CDR3 sequence is 12 residues long. Germline CDR1 is LNHDA and CDR2 is SQIVND (reference sequence). In DNA form, the CDR3 reads TGTGCCAGTATGAGGGAGAACACTGAAGCTTTCTTT. Residues: CASMRENTEAFF. The entire variable domain, with the rest obtained from reference TRBV19 and TRBJ1-1, is as follows: DGGITQSPKYLFRKEGQNVTLSCEQNLNHDAMYWYRQDPGQGLRLIYYSQIVNDFQKGDIAEGYSVSREKKESFPLTVTSAQKNPTAFYLCASMRENTEAFFGQGTRLTVV.

This clone is deemed hyperexpanded. J is TRBJ2-7 and V is TRBV30; 8 bases match TRBD1. Per the germline V gene, CDR1 is GTSNPN and CDR2 is SVGIG (reference sequence). V was pared by 7 bases and J by 5 bases, with 13 bases of the junction left unmatched. The CDR3 is made up of 14 amino acids. The CDR3 nucleotides read TGTGCCTCGACAGGGGCTCAATCTTACCACGAGCAGTACTTC. It codes for CASTGAQSYHEQYF.

The V and J genes are TRBV4-1 and TRBJ2-7, with a possible D match to TRBD2 (6 bases). Germline V gives CDR1 MGHRA, CDR2 YSYEKL. The CDR3 contains 14 residues. Trimming cost V 1 base and J 3 bases, with 10 bases left between them. CDR3 protein: CASSQGVGGYEQYF. CDR3 coding DNA: TGCGCCAGCAGCCAAGGCGTCGGGGGCTACGAGCAGTACTTC.

The V and J genes are TRBV5-4 and TRBJ2-2, with 9 bases aligning to TRBD2. Per the germline V gene, CDR1 is SGHNT and CDR2 is YYREEE (reference sequence). CDR3 length: 16 amino acids. The V gene end was trimmed by 4 bases and the J gene end by 4 bases; junction bases not matched to a gene: 8. The CDR3 region is CASSVGGRAGTGELFF. In DNA form, the CDR3 reads TGTGCCAGCAGCGTTGGCGGGAGGGCAGGCACCGGGGAGCTGTTTTTT.

In this sample, this clone turned up once. This sequence joins TRBV7-9 and TRBJ2-7; TRBD1 might be the D (5 bases). Germline V CDR1 and CDR2: SEHNR, FQNEAQ (reference sequence). V shed 2 bases and J shed 3 bases, with 11 bases lying between them. The CDR3 sequence is 14 residues long. CDR3 sequence reads: CASSLTPRDYEQYF. The CDR3 nucleotides are TGTGCCAGCAGCTTAACCCCCAGGGACTACGAGCAGTACTTC. Drawing the rest from reference TRBV7-9 and TRBJ2-7, the complete variable domain is DTGVSQNPRHKITKRGQNVTFRCDPISEHNRLYWYRQTLGQGPEFLTYFQNEAQLEKSRLLSDRFSAERPKGSFSTLEIQRTEQGDSAMYLCASSLTPRDYEQYFGPGTRLTVT.

The rearrangement uses TRBV5-1 and TRBJ2-1; 9 bases agree with TRBD2. The V gene's germline CDR1 is SGHRS and CDR2 YFSETQ. V trimming: 3 bases; J trimming: 6 bases; junction bases outside the gene matches: 10. CDR3 size: 16 residues. The CDR3: CASSSLAGGGGNEQFF. Here the CDR3 DNA reads TGCGCCAGCAGCTCCTTAGCGGGCGGGGGGGGCAATGAGCAGTTCTTC.

The chain joins TRBV28 to TRBJ2-5; weak D call: TRBD2 (6 bases). Germline assignment: CDR1 MDHEN and CDR2 SYDVKM. The CDR3 spans 15 residues. Trimming removed 2 bases at V and 4 bases at J, with 14 bases between. The chain's CDR3 is CASSLRRDSLETQYF. The CDR3 DNA reads as TGTGCCAGCAGTTTACGGAGGGATTCACTAGAGACCCAGTACTTC. Looking up the rest from reference TRBV28 and TRBJ2-5 gives the full variable domain: DVKVTQSSRYLVKRTGEKVFLECVQDMDHENMFWYRQDPGLGLRLIYFSYDVKMKEKGDIPEGYSVSREKKERFSLILESASTNQTSMYLCASSLRRDSLETQYFGPGTRLLVL.

The chain recombines TRBV28 with TRBJ2-2, with D perhaps TRBD1 (5 bases). Germline V gene lookup returns CDR1 MDHEN and CDR2 SYDVKM. The CDR3 totals 16 residues. Between the trimmed V and J ends, which lost 3 bases and 4 bases, there was a span of 15 bases. This CDR3 reads CASSFPGNLLTGELFF. CDR3 in DNA: TGTGCCAGCAGTTTTCCAGGGAATCTTCTCACCGGGGAGCTGTTTTTT.

The chain links TRBV18 to TRBJ2-3; 11 bases map to TRBD2. This CDR3 region has 17 residues. Germline CDR1 is KGHSH and CDR2 is LQKENI. The V and J ends lost 0 bases and 5 bases, in that order; junction bases with no gene match: 7. In nucleotides, the CDR3 is TGTGCCAGCTCACCACCGAGTGTAGCGGGGGGGCAAGATACGCAGTATTTT. It codes for CASSPPSVAGGQDTQYF.

On this clone itself: The sample has other DNA sequences that encode this CDR3 too. The chain links TRBV18 to TRBJ2-7, with 16 positions matching TRBD2. V was pared by 2 bases and J by 7 bases, with 2 bases of the junction left unmatched. The germline gives CDR1 KGHSH, CDR2 LQKENI. This CDR3 has 15 amino acids. This CDR3 reads CASSPGTSGREEQYF. The DNA of the CDR3 is TGTGCCAGCTCACCAGGGACTAGCGGGAGGGAGGAGCAGTACTTC.

The V call is TRBV4-2, the J call TRBJ1-1, with TRBD1 matching 8 bases. Germline CDR1 reads LGHNA; CDR2 reads YNFKEQ. There are 15 residues in the CDR3. Trimming cost V 4 bases and J 4 bases; bases outside gene matches: 8. Here the CDR3 reads CASSPLSGGGTEAFF. The DNA of the CDR3 is TGTGCCAGCAGCCCTCTCTCAGGGGGCGGCACTGAAGCTTTCTTT.

The chain uses TRBV30 and TRBJ1-6; the D gene is possibly TRBD1 (5 bases). The CDR3 has 13 amino acids. V lost 0 bases and J 9 bases, leaving 9 bases between the germline ends. From germline, CDR1 is GTSNPN and CDR2 SVGIG (reference sequence). The CDR3 DNA reads as TGTGCCTGGAGTGTTTGGCAGGGTTCACCCCTCCACTTT. Protein product: CAWSVWQGSPLHF.